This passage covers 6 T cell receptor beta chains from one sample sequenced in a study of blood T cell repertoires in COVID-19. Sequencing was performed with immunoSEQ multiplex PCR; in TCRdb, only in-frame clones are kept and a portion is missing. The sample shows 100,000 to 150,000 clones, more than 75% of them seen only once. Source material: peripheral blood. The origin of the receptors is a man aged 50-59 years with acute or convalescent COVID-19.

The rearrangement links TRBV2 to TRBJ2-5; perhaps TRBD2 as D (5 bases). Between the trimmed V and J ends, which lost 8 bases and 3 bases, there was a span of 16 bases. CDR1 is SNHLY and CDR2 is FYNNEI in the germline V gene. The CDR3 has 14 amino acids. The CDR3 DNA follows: TGTGCCAGCCTCGATGGCGGGCAAGAAGAGACCCAGTACTTC. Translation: CASLDGGQEETQYF.

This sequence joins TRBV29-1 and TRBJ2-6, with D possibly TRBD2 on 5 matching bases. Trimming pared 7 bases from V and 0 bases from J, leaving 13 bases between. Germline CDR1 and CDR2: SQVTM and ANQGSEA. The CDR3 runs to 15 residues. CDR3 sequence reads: CSAGSGGSGANVLTF. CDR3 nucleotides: TGCAGCGCCGGTAGTGGAGGCTCTGGGGCCAACGTCCTGACTTTC. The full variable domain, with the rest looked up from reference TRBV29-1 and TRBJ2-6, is SAVISQKPSRDICQRGTSLTIQCQVDSQVTMMFWYRQQPGQSLTLIATANQGSEATYESGFVIDKFPISRPNLTFSTLTVSNMSPEDSSIYLCSAGSGGSGANVLTFGAGSRLTVL.

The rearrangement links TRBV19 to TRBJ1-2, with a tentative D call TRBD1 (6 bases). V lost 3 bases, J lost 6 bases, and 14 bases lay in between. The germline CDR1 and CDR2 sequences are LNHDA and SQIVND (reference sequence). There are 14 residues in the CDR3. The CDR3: CASSIQGKVHGYTF. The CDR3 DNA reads TGTGCCAGTAGTATCCAGGGGAAGGTGCATGGCTACACCTTC.

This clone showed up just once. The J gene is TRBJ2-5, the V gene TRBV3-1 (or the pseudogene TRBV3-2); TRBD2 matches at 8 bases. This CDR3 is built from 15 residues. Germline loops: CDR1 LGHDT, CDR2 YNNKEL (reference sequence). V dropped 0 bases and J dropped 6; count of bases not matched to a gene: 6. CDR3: CASSQDRGGMKTQYF. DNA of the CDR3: TGTGCCAGCAGCCAAGACCGGGGGGGGATGAAGACCCAGTACTTC.

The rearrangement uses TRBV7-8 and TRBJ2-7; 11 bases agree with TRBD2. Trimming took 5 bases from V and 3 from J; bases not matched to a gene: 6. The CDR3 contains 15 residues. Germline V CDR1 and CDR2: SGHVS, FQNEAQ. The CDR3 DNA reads TGTGCCAGCAGCATACTAGCGGGAGAACTCTACGAGCAGTACTTC. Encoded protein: CASSILAGELYEQYF.

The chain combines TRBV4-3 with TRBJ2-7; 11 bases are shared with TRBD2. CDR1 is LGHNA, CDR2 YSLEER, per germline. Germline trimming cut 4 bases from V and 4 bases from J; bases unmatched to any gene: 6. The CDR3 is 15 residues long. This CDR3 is CASSRVAGGQYEQYF. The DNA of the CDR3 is TGCGCCAGCAGCCGAGTAGCGGGAGGGCAGTACGAGCAGTACTTC.